The present entry profiles one TCR beta chain with its context. CDR1 LGHDT and CDR2 YNNKEL come from the germline V gene (reference sequence). With 6 bases removed from V and 8 bases from J, the gap between germline ends came to 19 bases. The CDR3 sequence is 14 residues long. The data were obtained in a study of response to subunit inactivated influenza vaccine. Via MiXCR, TCRdb re-called the RT-PCR reads, giving one row per CDR3 protein. This sample carries some 570,000 distinct CDR3 sequences, around 11% of them seen once, and the ten largest clones take 11%. Separately, the same data were catalogued under a study of T cells expressing NK-cell markers. That source adds: As the method of synthesis, 5'RACE template switching with UMIs yielded TCR beta cDNA. An anti-gamma-delta TCR antibody confined sorting to alpha-beta TCR T cells across several of the experiments.

The chain recombines TRBV3-1 with TRBJ1-2; weak D call: TRBD1 (6 bases). This receptor was taken from a man aged 50 or older who received an inactivated influenza vaccine. The sequences come from PBMCs from blood, collected on the day of vaccination. Written as DNA, the CDR3 is TGTGCCAGCAGACAAACAGGGATTCAAAGCGGCTACACCTTC. Protein: CASRQTGIQSGYTF.